Listed below are T cell receptor beta chains from one sample, sequenced in a study of blood T cell repertoires in COVID-19. Clones were read by immunoSEQ multiplex PCR, and TCRdb kept only the in-frame ones, dropping some. The sample has some 190,000 clones, more than 85% seen once. Sequenced input: PBMCs or T cells enriched from blood (not recorded which). The source is a woman in her thirties or forties in a cohort exposed to, infected with or recovered from COVID-19 (not recorded which). Each CDR3 is given without its conserved first and last residue. Size is omitted from some rows. Given values are once, few, many or a class for expanded clones.

J	V	size	CDR3
TRBJ2-7	TRBV6-5	NA	ASSKSYEQY
TRBJ2-1	TRBV7-6	NA	ASSLDRSSYNEQF
TRBJ2-7	TRBV12-3/TRBV12-4	NA	ASSSLGQGRY
TRBJ2-3	TRBV7-9	few	ASSLASGHTDTQY
TRBJ1-1	TRBV10-2	NA	ASSDAGNTEAF
TRBJ2-1	TRBV24-1	NA	ATSPRGDEQF
TRBJ1-6	TRBV9	NA	ASSVSGENSPLH
TRBJ2-1	TRBV11-3	NA	ASSPEVANEQF
TRBJ2-1	TRBV5-4	NA	ASSGGGASKDNEQF
TRBJ2-7	TRBV7-8	once	ASRYRDSLAYEQY
TRBJ2-5	TRBV11-3	NA	ASSSRQGQETQY
TRBJ2-7	TRBV27	NA	ASSPLRTSGRLEQY
TRBJ1-1	TRBV19	NA	ASSIQGSTEAF
TRBJ2-2	TRBV9	NA	ASSAPRQGANTGELF
TRBJ2-1	TRBV4-3	NA	ASSQDAIVGRNEQF
TRBJ2-5	TRBV10-2	NA	ASRVGQETQY
TRBJ2-5	TRBV4-1	NA	ASSPYPAGAREETQY
TRBJ1-2	TRBV7-2	NA	ASRPTGSGEGYGYT
TRBJ1-2	TRBV10-1	NA	ASSESPEGYGYT
TRBJ2-7	TRBV7-9	NA	ASSSPGTSPHEQY
TRBJ1-6	TRBV6-6	NA	ASTHRAYNSPLH
TRBJ2-3	TRBV19	NA	ASSIASGVFDTQY
TRBJ1-4	TRBV2	NA	ASSVDRSPNEKLF
TRBJ2-5	TRBV11-2	NA	ASSLAGRGGQETQY
TRBJ1-4	TRBV9	NA	ASSVGTVNEKLF
TRBJ2-2	TRBV2	few	ASSERRVGSGELF
TRBJ2-7	TRBV29-1	NA	SVGQGRTYEQY
TRBJ2-1	TRBV7-2	NA	ASSQVLAGSPKNEQF
TRBJ2-7	TRBV7-9	few	ASSQMAGGVYEQY
TRBJ1-5	TRBV25-1	NA	ASRQASNQPQH
TRBJ2-1	TRBV5-1	NA	ASSLTGQGYNEQF
TRBJ2-1	TRBV5-4	once	ASSKWTSGGPYNEQF
TRBJ2-3	TRBV27	NA	ASSRTGVGEREYRTDTQY
TRBJ1-2	TRBV11-3	NA	ASSLTASYGYT
TRBJ2-7	TRBV5-6	NA	ASSPMGNSYEQY
TRBJ1-2	TRBV5-1	NA	ASSIQGLDYGYT
TRBJ1-1	TRBV7-4	NA	ASSFQPTGRPGSNTEAF
TRBJ2-7	TRBV5-1	NA	ASSNRESSYEQY
TRBJ2-2	TRBV10-1	NA	ASSEVAVNTGELF
TRBJ1-1	TRBV6-5	NA	ASSYSTGGTEAF
TRBJ2-7	TRBV5-1	NA	ASSPGTGDYEQY
TRBJ2-7	TRBV21-1	NA	ASSRVLAGVTTYEQY
TRBJ1-1	TRBV7-9	NA	ASSLDSRGGTEAF
TRBJ1-6	TRBV25-1	NA	ASSERNDYYSPLH
TRBJ1-2	TRBV5-4	NA	ASSLGIGGGYT